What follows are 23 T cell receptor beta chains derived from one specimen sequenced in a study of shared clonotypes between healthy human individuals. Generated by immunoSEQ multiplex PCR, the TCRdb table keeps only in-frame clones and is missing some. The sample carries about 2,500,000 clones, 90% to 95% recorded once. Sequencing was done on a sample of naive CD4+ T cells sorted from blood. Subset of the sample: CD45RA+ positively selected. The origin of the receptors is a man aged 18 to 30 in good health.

CDR3 coding DNA: TGTGCCAGCAGCCCCCGGGGTAGCGGGAGGGTGAACACCGGGGAGCTGTTTTTT. This codes for CASSPRGSGRVNTGELFF. The chain links TRBV7-8 to TRBJ2-2, with TRBD2 identical over 11 bases. CDR3 length: 18 amino acids. Germline CDR1 SGHVS, CDR2 FQNEAQ. Germline trimming cut 5 bases from V and 1 base from J; bases unmatched to any gene: 9.

The CDR3 is CASSVGWGVGETQYF. CDR3 nucleotide sequence: TGCGCCAGCAGCGTCGGGTGGGGAGTAGGGGAGACCCAGTACTTC. J is TRBJ2-5 and V is TRBV5-1, with D perhaps TRBD2 (5 bases). V was cut by 4 bases and J by 5 bases, with 18 bases left in between. This CDR3 comprises 15 residues. Germline CDR1 SGHRS, CDR2 YFSETQ.

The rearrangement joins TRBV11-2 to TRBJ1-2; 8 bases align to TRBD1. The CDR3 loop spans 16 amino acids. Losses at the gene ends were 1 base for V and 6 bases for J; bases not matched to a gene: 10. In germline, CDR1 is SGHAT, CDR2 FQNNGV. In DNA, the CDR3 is TGTGCCAGCAGCTTAGTAGAACGAACAGGGGGTCATGGCTACACCTTC. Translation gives CASSLVERTGGHGYTF. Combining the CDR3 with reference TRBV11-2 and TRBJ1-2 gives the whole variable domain EAGVAQSPRYKIIEKRQSVAFWCNPISGHATLYWYQQILGQGPKLLIQFQNNGVVDDSQLPKDRFSAERLKGVDSTLKIQPAKLEDSAVYLCASSLVERTGGHGYTFGSGTRLTVV.

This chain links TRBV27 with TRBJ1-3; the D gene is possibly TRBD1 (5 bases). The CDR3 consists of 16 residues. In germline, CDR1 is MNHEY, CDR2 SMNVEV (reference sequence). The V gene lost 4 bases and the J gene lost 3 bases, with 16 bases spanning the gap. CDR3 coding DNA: TGTGCCAGCAGTTCTGCAGGGATCGGGGATGGAAACACCATATATTTT. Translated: CASSSAGIGDGNTIYF.

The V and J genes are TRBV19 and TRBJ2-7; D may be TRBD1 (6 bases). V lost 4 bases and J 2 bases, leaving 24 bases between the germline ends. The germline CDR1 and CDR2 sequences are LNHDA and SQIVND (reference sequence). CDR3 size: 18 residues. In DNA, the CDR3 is TGTGCCAGTAGTAAAACAGGGAAAATTGAAATTAACACCTACGAGCAGTACTTC. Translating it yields CASSKTGKIEINTYEQYF.

CDR3 amino acids: CASSLDGSLREQYF. Written as DNA, the CDR3 is TGTGCCAGCAGCTTAGACGGGAGTCTTCGCGAGCAGTACTTC. The rearrangement uses TRBV7-2 and TRBJ2-7; a possible D gene is TRBD2 (6 bases). This CDR3 is built from 14 residues. CDR1 and CDR2 from the germline V gene are SGHTA and FQGNSA. V was cut by 1 base and J by 6 bases, with 13 bases left in between.

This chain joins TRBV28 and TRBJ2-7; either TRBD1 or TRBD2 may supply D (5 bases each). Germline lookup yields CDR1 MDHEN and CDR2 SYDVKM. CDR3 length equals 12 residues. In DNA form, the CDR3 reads TGTGGGACCCTGGGGGACTCCTACGAGCAGTACTTC. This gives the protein CGTLGDSYEQYF.

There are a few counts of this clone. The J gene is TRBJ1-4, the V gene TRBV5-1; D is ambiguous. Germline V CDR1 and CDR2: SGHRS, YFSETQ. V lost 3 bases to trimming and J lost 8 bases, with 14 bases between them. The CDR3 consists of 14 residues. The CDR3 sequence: CASSSEGMGEKLFF. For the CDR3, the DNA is TGCGCCAGCAGCTCTGAAGGGATGGGAGAAAAACTGTTTTTT.

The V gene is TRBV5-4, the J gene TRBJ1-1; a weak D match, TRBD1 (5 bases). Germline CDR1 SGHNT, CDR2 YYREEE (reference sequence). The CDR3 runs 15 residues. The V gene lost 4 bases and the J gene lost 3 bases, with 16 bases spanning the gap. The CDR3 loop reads CASSRGGRGYTEAFF. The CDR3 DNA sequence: TGTGCCAGCAGCCGGGGAGGGCGGGGGTACACTGAAGCTTTCTTT.

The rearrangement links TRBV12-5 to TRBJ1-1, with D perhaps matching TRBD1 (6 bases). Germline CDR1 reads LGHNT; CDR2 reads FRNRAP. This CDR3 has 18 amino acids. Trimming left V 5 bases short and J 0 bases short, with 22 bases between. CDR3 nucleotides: TGTGCTAGTGGTCCGATTGAGAAGACAGGACTAATGAACACTGAAGCTTTCTTT. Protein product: CASGPIEKTGLMNTEAFF.

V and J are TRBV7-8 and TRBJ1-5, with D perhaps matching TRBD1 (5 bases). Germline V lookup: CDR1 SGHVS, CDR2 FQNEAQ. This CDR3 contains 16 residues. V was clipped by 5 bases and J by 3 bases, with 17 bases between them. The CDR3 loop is CASSMRGGLDNQPQHF. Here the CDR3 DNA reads TGTGCCAGCAGCATGAGGGGAGGGTTGGACAATCAGCCCCAGCATTTT.

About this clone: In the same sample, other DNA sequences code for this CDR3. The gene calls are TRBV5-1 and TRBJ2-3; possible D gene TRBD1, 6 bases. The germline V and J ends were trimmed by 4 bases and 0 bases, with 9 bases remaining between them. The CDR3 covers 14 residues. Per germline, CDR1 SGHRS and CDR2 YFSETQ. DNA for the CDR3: TGCGCCAGCAGCCCGACAGGAAGCACAGATACGCAGTATTTT. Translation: CASSPTGSTDTQYF.

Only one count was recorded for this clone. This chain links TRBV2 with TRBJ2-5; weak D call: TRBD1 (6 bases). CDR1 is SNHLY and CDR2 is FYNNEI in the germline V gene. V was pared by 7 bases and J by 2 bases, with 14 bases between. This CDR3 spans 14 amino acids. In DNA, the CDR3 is TGTGCCAGCAAGCTAGGAAGGGGGCAAGAGACCCAGTACTTC. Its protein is CASKLGRGQETQYF.

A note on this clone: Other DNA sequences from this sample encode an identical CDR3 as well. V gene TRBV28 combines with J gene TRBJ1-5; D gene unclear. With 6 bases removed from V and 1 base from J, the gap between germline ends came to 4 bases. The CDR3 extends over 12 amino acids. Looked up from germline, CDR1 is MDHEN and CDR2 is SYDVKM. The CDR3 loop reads CASRTSNQPQHF. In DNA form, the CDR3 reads TGTGCCAGCAGAACGAGCAATCAGCCCCAGCATTTT.

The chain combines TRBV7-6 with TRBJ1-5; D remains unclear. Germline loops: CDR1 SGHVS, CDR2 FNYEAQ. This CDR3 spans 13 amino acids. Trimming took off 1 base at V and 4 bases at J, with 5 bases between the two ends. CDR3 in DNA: TGTGCCAGCAGCTTAGAGATAAATCAGCCCCAGCATTTT. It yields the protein CASSLEINQPQHF.

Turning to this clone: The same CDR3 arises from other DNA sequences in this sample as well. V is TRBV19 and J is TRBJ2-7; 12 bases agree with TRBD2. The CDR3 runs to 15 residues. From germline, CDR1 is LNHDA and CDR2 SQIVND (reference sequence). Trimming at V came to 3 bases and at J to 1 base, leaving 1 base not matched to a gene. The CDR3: CASSIGLAGSYEQYF. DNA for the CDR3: TGTGCCAGTAGTATTGGACTAGCGGGGTCCTACGAGCAGTACTTC.

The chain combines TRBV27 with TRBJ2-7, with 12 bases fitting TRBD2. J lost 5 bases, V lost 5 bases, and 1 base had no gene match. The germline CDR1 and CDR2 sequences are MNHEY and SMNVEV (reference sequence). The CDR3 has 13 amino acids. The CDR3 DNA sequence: TGTGCCAGCAGTGGACTAGCGGGGAACGAGCAGTACTTC. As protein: CASSGLAGNEQYF.

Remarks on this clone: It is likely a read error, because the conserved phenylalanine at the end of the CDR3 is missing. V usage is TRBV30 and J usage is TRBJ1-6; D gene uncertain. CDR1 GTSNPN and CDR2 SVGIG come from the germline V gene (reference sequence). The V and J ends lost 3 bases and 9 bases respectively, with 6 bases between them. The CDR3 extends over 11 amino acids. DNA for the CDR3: TGTGCCTGGAGGGATGGTTCACCCCTCCACCTT. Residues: CAWRDGSPLHL.

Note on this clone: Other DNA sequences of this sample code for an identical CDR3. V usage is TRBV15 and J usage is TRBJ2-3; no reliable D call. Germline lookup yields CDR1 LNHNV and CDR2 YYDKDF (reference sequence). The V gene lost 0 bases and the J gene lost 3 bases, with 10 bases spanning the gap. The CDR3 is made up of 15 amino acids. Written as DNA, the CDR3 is TGTGCCACCAGCAGAGACCTCCCTGGGACAGATACGCAGTATTTT. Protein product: CATSRDLPGTDTQYF.

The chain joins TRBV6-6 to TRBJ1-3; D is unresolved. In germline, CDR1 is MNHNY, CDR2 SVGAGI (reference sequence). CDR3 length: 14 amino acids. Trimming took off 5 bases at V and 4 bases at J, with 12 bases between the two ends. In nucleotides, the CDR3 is TGTGCCAGCAGTACATTTGAGACAGGAAACACCATATATTTT. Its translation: CASSTFETGNTIYF.

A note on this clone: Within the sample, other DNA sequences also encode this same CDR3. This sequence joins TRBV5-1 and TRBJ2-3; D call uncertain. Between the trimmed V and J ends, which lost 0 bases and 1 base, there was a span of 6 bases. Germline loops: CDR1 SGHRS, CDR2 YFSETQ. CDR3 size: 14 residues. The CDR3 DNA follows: TGCGCCAGCAGCTTGGCGGCGGGCACAGATACGCAGTATTTT. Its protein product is CASSLAAGTDTQYF.

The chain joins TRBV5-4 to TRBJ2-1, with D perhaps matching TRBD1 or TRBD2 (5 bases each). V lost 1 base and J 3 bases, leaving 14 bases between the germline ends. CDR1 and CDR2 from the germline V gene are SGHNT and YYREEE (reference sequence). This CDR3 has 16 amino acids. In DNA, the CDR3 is TGTGCCAGCAGCTTGAGTCCGGGGCCTATCTACAATGAGCAGTTCTTC. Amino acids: CASSLSPGPIYNEQFF.

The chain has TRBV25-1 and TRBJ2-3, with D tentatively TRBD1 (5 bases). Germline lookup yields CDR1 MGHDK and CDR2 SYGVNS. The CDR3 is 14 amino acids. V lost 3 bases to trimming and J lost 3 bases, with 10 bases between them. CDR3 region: CASSDRASTDTQYF. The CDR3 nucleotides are TGTGCCAGCAGTGACAGGGCCAGTACAGATACGCAGTATTTT.